This record covers a single T cell receptor (beta chain). Its antigen is not identified. MiXCR, applied by TCRdb to the reads, yields one record per CDR3 protein. The repertoire holds approximately 910,000 distinct CDR3 sequences, with roughly 30% as singletons. This sample is drawn from a study of T cell repertoires in cytomegalovirus infection. V was clipped by 2 bases and J by 0 bases; unmatched bases: 5. CDR1 is MNHEY, CDR2 SMNVEV, per germline (reference sequence). The CDR3 has 16 amino acids. Sequenced material: cultured CD8+ T cells from PBMCs, taken from culture after CMV antigen stimulation. The sequence was obtained from a human donor in good health (CMV status not recorded). Some clones in this sample may be carry-over from other donors' samples. The rearrangement links TRBV27 to TRBJ2-3, with 7 positions matching TRBD1. CDR3 nucleotides: TGTGCCAGCAGTTTAGAGGGGGCGGTGAGCACAGATACGCAGTATTTT. Translated, it gives CASSLEGAVSTDTQYF.